The 19 T cell receptor beta chains listed next were all sequenced from one sample in a study of blood T cell repertoires in COVID-19. This table comes from immunoSEQ multiplex PCR, and its TCRdb copy is limited to in-frame clones, with some not included. Among over 200,000 clones listed, more than 90% were seen once. Sequencing input: peripheral blood. The receptors here all came from a person under 30 with COVID-19, enrolled during active disease.

The chain recombines TRBV27 with TRBJ2-5, with D tentatively TRBD1 (6 bases). V was clipped by 5 bases and J by 1 base, with 11 bases between them. Germline assignment: CDR1 MNHEY and CDR2 SMNVEV (reference sequence). CDR3 length equals 14 residues. CDR3: CASSPGHLQETQYF. The CDR3 nucleotides are TGTGCCAGCAGTCCGGGACACCTCCAAGAGACCCAGTACTTC.

The chain is built from TRBV4-3 and TRBJ2-5; 8 nucleotides align to TRBD1. Germline CDR1 and CDR2: LGHNA and YSLEER. The V gene end was trimmed by 2 bases and the J gene end by 5 bases; junction bases not matched to a gene: 1. The CDR3 extends over 13 amino acids. The CDR3 nucleotides read TGCGCCAGCAGCCAAACAGGGGGGGAGACCCAGTACTTC. This gives the protein CASSQTGGETQYF.

This clone was picked up a small number of times. J is TRBJ2-7 and V is TRBV25-1, with D possibly TRBD2 on 5 matching bases. CDR1 is MGHDK and CDR2 is SYGVNS in the germline V gene. V gave up 7 bases and J gave up 6 bases, with 10 bases separating them. The CDR3 is 11 residues long. CDR3 sequence: CASTGFGEQYF. Written as DNA, the CDR3 is TGTGCCAGCACGGGGTTTGGCGAGCAGTACTTC.

The chain employs TRBV3-1 (or the pseudogene TRBV3-2) and TRBJ1-1; a possible D gene is TRBD1 (5 bases). With 5 bases removed from V and 0 bases from J, the gap between germline ends came to 10 bases. The germline gives CDR1 LGHDT, CDR2 YNNKEL (reference sequence). CDR3 length equals 14 residues. DNA for the CDR3: TGTGCCAGCAGCAAGCAGGACATGAACACTGAAGCTTTCTTT. This codes for CASSKQDMNTEAFF.

This clone was seen once. The rearrangement joins TRBV24-1 to TRBJ2-3; 11 bases are shared with TRBD2. Germline lookup yields CDR1 KGHDR and CDR2 SFDVKD. J was trimmed by 1 base and V by 9 bases; bases with no gene match: 2. CDR3 length equals 14 residues. The DNA of the CDR3 is TGTGCCACCGGGACTAGCGGTCGCACAGATACGCAGTATTTT. Translating it yields CATGTSGRTDTQYF.

The chain employs TRBV18 and TRBJ1-1; D perhaps matches TRBD1 (5 bases). The CDR3 is made up of 14 amino acids. The germline CDR1 and CDR2 sequences are KGHSH and LQKENI. V lost 1 base and J 4 bases, leaving 10 bases between the germline ends. The CDR3 reads CASSPQNRPTEAFF. CDR3 bases: TGTGCCAGCTCACCACAAAACAGGCCCACTGAAGCTTTCTTT.

The rearrangement links TRBV29-1 to TRBJ1-5; D gene ambiguous. Germline V gene lookup returns CDR1 SQVTM and CDR2 ANQGSEA. This CDR3 has 14 amino acids. V gave up 4 bases and J gave up 1 base, with 11 bases separating them. CDR3 sequence (DNA): TGCAGCGTTGCGGCGACGGAGAGCAATCAGCCCCAGCATTTT. This sequence encodes CSVAATESNQPQHF.

The genes are TRBV4-3 and TRBJ2-7, with 8 bases identical to TRBD2. V lost 3 bases and J lost 7; bases outside the gene matches: 11. The CDR3 has 15 amino acids. Germline V gene lookup returns CDR1 LGHNA and CDR2 YSLEER. The CDR3 DNA sequence: TGCGCCAGCAGCCACGCTATGAATAGCGGGAATGAGCAGTACTTC. It is translated as CASSHAMNSGNEQYF.

The J gene is TRBJ2-3, the V gene TRBV12-3 or TRBV12-4, with no clear D. Trimming removed 3 bases at V and 6 bases at J, with 10 bases between. The CDR3 totals 13 residues. CDR3 DNA: TGTGCCAGCAGTTTTTTAGATTGGGATACGCAGTATTTT. Protein: CASSFLDWDTQYF.

Concerning this clone itself: Other nucleotide sequences in the sample specify the same CDR3. V is TRBV18 and J is TRBJ2-1; 8 bases align to TRBD2. Trimming removed 2 bases from V and 4 bases from J; junction bases left unmatched: 1. CDR1 and CDR2 from the germline V gene are KGHSH and LQKENI. This CDR3 is built from 14 residues. The CDR3 is CASSPTSGYNEQFF. In DNA form, the CDR3 reads TGTGCCAGCTCACCAACTAGCGGATACAATGAGCAGTTCTTC. Drawing the rest from reference TRBV18 and TRBJ2-1, the complete variable domain is NAGVMQNPRHLVRRRGQEARLRCSPMKGHSHVYWYRQLPEEGLKFMVYLQKENIIDESGMPKERFSAEFPKEGPSILRIQQVVRGDSAAYFCASSPTSGYNEQFFGPGTRLTVL.

Details on this clone: Other nucleotide sequences from this sample produce the same CDR3. This sequence joins TRBV5-1 and TRBJ1-2; D remains unclear. Trimming shortened V by 4 bases and J by 2 bases, and 12 bases separated the two germline ends. CDR1 is SGHRS, CDR2 YFSETQ, per germline. This CDR3 comprises 14 residues. The CDR3 region is CASSPGDTNYGYTF. The CDR3 nucleotides read TGCGCCAGCAGCCCGGGAGACACCAACTATGGCTACACCTTC.

The chain joins TRBV21-1 to TRBJ2-4; the tabulated D call, TRBD2, remains unverified against the DNA. TRBV21-1 is tagged as a pseudogene. The CDR3 sequence is 15 residues long. CDR3 region: CASSKGAGAKNIQYF. CDR3 DNA: TGTGCCAGCAGCAAAGGGGCGGGAGCTAAGAACATTCAGTACTTC.

CDR3 sequence (DNA): TGTGCCAGCAAAATCGACATGAACACTGAAGCTTTCTTT. It translates to CASKIDMNTEAFF. The gene calls are TRBV2 and TRBJ1-1; D gene ambiguous. V dropped 7 bases and J dropped 0 bases, with 9 bases sitting between them. This CDR3 comprises 13 residues. Germline V gene lookup returns CDR1 SNHLY and CDR2 FYNNEI.

The chain combines TRBV4-3 with TRBJ2-1; D is unclear. CDR3 length: 14 amino acids. Trimming took 3 bases from V and 4 from J, leaving 10 bases between them. The V gene's germline CDR1 is LGHNA and CDR2 YSLEER. CDR3 sequence reads: CASSHTVIYNEQFF. As DNA, the CDR3 is TGCGCCAGCAGCCACACTGTGATATACAATGAGCAGTTCTTC.

The V call is TRBV4-3, the J call TRBJ2-4; D gene ambiguous. V dropped 0 bases and J dropped 5 bases, with 11 bases sitting between them. This CDR3 spans 15 amino acids. Germline lookup yields CDR1 LGHNA and CDR2 YSLEER. CDR3 sequence reads: CASSQDRAFQNIQYF. The CDR3 DNA sequence: TGCGCCAGCAGCCAAGATAGAGCATTTCAAAACATTCAGTACTTC.

The genes are TRBV27 and TRBJ1-2; no reliable D call. V lost 5 bases to trimming and J lost 2 bases, with 9 bases between them. The CDR3 sequence is 13 residues long. Germline-derived CDR1 and CDR2 are MNHEY and SMNVEV (reference sequence). The CDR3 DNA reads as TGTGCCAGCAGTCCCCGGGTGAACTATGGCTACACCTTC. Translation: CASSPRVNYGYTF.

In nucleotides, the CDR3 is TGTGCCAGCAGCTCCCAGGGGGCGCGGGGCTACACCTTC. Translating gives CASSSQGARGYTF. The gene calls are TRBV11-2 and TRBJ1-2; 8 bases fit TRBD1. J gave up 8 bases and V 4 bases, and 6 bases lay outside the gene matches. From germline, CDR1 is SGHAT and CDR2 FQNNGV. The CDR3 has 13 residues.

This chain uses TRBV5-4 with TRBJ1-3, with 8 bases aligning to TRBD1. From germline, CDR1 is SGHNT and CDR2 YYREEE (reference sequence). This CDR3 is built from 15 residues. V trimming: 0 bases; J trimming: 8 bases; junction bases outside the gene matches: 7. The DNA for the CDR3 is TGTGCCAGCAGCTTGGTGGACAGGGAAGGAGACACCATATATTTT. This sequence encodes CASSLVDREGDTIYF.

J is TRBJ2-2 and V is TRBV15; 12 bases agree with TRBD1. The CDR3 length is 17 residues. The V segment lost 4 bases and the J segment 6 bases; nucleotides outside the gene matches: 9. Germline V CDR1 and CDR2: LNHNV, YYDKDF (reference sequence). CDR3 region: CATSTTWGQGASGELFF. CDR3 sequence (DNA): TGTGCCACCAGCACGACCTGGGGACAGGGGGCGTCCGGGGAGCTGTTTTTT.